This T cell receptor beta chain was found in a study of blood T cell repertoires in COVID-19. Study as a whole: Researchers got acute and convalescent COVID-19 samples from the United States, Italy and Spain. T cells, B-cell-depleted T cells, or PBMCs supplied cDNA or gDNA.

Source study methods: Estimation of nucleated cell counts was performed using reference gene primer amplification. Some clones are missing from TCRdb's copy, which holds only in-frame ones; the method was immunoSEQ multiplex PCR. V, J and clone size were drawn from that table, and D and trimming were deduced from the DNA. The data show about 190,000 clones, 75% to 90% seen once. The CDR3 is made up of 15 amino acids. With 1 base removed from V and 4 bases from J, the gap between germline ends came to 13 bases. Germline assignment: CDR1 SGHAT and CDR2 FQDESV (reference sequence). Sequencing used peripheral blood. The rearrangement joins TRBV11-1 to TRBJ2-5, with no clear D. The receptor's source is a young man with acute or convalescent COVID-19. The CDR3 sequence is CASSLGSNLGETQYF. CDR3 nucleotide sequence: TGTGCCAGCAGCTTAGGGTCTAACCTCGGAGAGACCCAGTACTTC.